What follows are 24 T cell receptor beta chains derived from one specimen sequenced in a study of memory CD4+ T cells and cytomegalovirus serostatus (dated by TCRdb to 2018 to 2020). A FACSAria II was used to sort memory CD4+ T cells, defined as single viable CD3+CD4+CD8-CD45RO+ cells. The library came from the immunoSEQ multiplex PCR assay. TCRdb took over this immuneACCESS table, retaining in-frame rearrangements with V and J assigned. Such tables are incomplete; in checked studies, under half of the missing clones stem from an unresolved V gene, and the remainder is unexplained. Across this sample there are tens of thousands of clones, with approximately 80% seen only once. The ten largest clones take up roughly 0.6% of the sample. Sequences were obtained from memory CD4+ T cells from blood. These receptors came from an adult in good health and CMV-seronegative.

This clone is medium-sized (0.01 to 0.1%) by share. The gene calls are TRBV5-1 and TRBJ1-6, with D hard to call. This CDR3 has 15 residues. Germline assignment: CDR1 SGHRS and CDR2 YFSETQ. Trimming cost V 0 bases and J 0 bases, with 4 bases left between them. The CDR3 is CASSLDSSYNSPLHF. CDR3 DNA: TGCGCCAGCAGCTTGGACAGCTCCTATAATTCACCCCTCCACTTT.

The V and J genes are TRBV27 and TRBJ1-2; D is unresolved. The CDR3 has 13 residues. Germline V gene lookup returns CDR1 MNHEY and CDR2 SMNVEV (reference sequence). V was clipped by 4 bases and J by 3 bases, with 9 bases between them. CDR3 DNA sequence: TGTGCCAGCAGTTGGGCAGGCGACTATGGCTACACCTTC. As protein: CASSWAGDYGYTF.

The V gene is TRBV2, the J gene TRBJ1-4, with D perhaps matching TRBD1 (6 bases). Trimming stripped 4 bases from V and 7 bases from J, with 10 bases between. CDR3 size: 13 residues. Germline CDR1 and CDR2: SNHLY and FYNNEI. Here the CDR3 reads CASSAGAVEKLFF. In nucleotides, the CDR3 is TGTGCCAGCAGTGCGGGGGCAGTTGAAAAACTGTTTTTT.

For the CDR3, the DNA is TGTGCCAGCAGCTTAGCCGATTCGCCTACAGATACGCAGTATTTT. It specifies CASSLADSPTDTQYF. V usage is TRBV11-2 and J usage is TRBJ2-3; D unresolved. Germline V gene sequence: CDR1 SGHAT, CDR2 FQNNGV. CDR3 length equals 15 residues. V shed 1 base and J shed 3 bases, with 11 bases lying between them.

V usage is TRBV5-4 and J usage is TRBJ1-1; TRBD1 aligns across 9 bases. The CDR3 is 14 residues long. Trimming cost V 5 bases and J 6 bases; bases outside gene matches: 8. The germline CDR1 and CDR2 sequences are SGHNT and YYREEE (reference sequence). The CDR3 sequence is CASSFGQGIAEAFF. The CDR3 bases are TGTGCCAGCAGTTTCGGACAGGGGATCGCTGAAGCTTTCTTT.

This chain joins TRBV5-4 and TRBJ2-2, with a tentative D call TRBD1 (7 bases). The germline V and J ends were trimmed by 3 bases and 6 bases, with 12 bases remaining between them. Germline loops: CDR1 SGHNT, CDR2 YYREEE (reference sequence). The CDR3 is made up of 14 amino acids. The CDR3 DNA reads TGTGCCAGCAGCTCTCAGGGGGGACCCGGGGAGCTGTTTTTT. Its translation is CASSSQGGPGELFF.

This clone showed up just once. The chain combines TRBV11-2 with TRBJ2-4; D is perhaps TRBD2 (6 bases). This CDR3 is 18 amino acids long. Looked up from germline, CDR1 is SGHAT and CDR2 is FQNNGV. Trimming cost V 5 bases and J 0 bases, with 20 bases left between them. The CDR3 loop is CASSLHITQGGAKNIQYF. CDR3 sequence (DNA): TGTGCCAGCAGCCTACATATCACCCAGGGAGGAGCCAAAAACATTCAGTACTTC.

CDR3 coding DNA: TGTGCCAGCAGCGCCTCCGACGGGAACTATGGCTACACCTTC. This codes for CASSASDGNYGYTF. This chain links TRBV7-9 with TRBJ1-2; D not resolved. CDR3 length: 14 residues. V was trimmed by 5 bases and J by 2 bases, leaving 12 bases between them. The germline gives CDR1 SEHNR, CDR2 FQNEAQ (reference sequence).

The CDR3 spells CASSDRGKRSDTQYF. The CDR3, as DNA: TGTGCCAGCAGCGACAGGGGGAAGAGGTCAGATACGCAGTATTTT. The V gene is TRBV5-4, the J gene TRBJ2-3; 9 bases are shared with TRBD1. J was trimmed by 4 bases and V by 4 bases; bases with no gene match: 7. Germline CDR1 reads SGHNT; CDR2 reads YYREEE (reference sequence). The CDR3 runs 15 residues.

The V call is TRBV19, the J call TRBJ1-1; D is ambiguous. CDR1 and CDR2 (germline): LNHDA, SQIVND (reference sequence). The length of the CDR3 is 13 residues. The ends were cut back, 5 bases at V and 8 bases at J, with 15 bases in the middle. CDR3 protein: CASSVPPGHEAFF. CDR3 sequence (DNA): TGTGCCAGTAGTGTCCCCCCCGGGCACGAAGCTTTCTTT.

The rearrangement joins TRBV11-2 to TRBJ1-2, with 10 bases matching TRBD1. Germline lookup yields CDR1 SGHAT and CDR2 FQNNGV. V trimming: 3 bases; J trimming: 8 bases; junction bases outside the gene matches: 6. The CDR3 is 14 residues long. CDR3 sequence reads: CASSFDRGRVGYTF. The CDR3 DNA reads TGTGCCAGCAGCTTTGACAGGGGGCGGGTCGGCTACACCTTC.

The V call is TRBV18, the J call TRBJ2-1; 10 nucleotides line up with TRBD1. The V gene's germline CDR1 is KGHSH and CDR2 LQKENI. The CDR3 spans 15 residues. V was clipped by 5 bases and J by 6 bases; unmatched bases: 7. CDR3 protein: CASSVGQGVLNEQFF. The CDR3 nucleotides read TGTGCCAGCTCAGTCGGACAGGGGGTCCTCAATGAGCAGTTCTTC.

There are a few counts of this clone. The chain links TRBV30 to TRBJ1-1; the match to TRBD1 covers 7 bases. The V gene's germline CDR1 is GTSNPN and CDR2 SVGIG (reference sequence). The CDR3 contains 15 residues. J was trimmed by 1 base and V by 4 bases; bases with no gene match: 9. The CDR3 loop reads CAWNRGGGGNTEAFF. The CDR3 nucleotides read TGTGCCTGGAACAGGGGAGGAGGAGGGAACACTGAAGCTTTCTTT.

This clone was seen a handful of times. The chain combines TRBV6-1 with TRBJ2-1; a possible D gene is TRBD2 (6 bases). The germline gives CDR1 MNHNS, CDR2 SASEGT. V lost 0 bases, J lost 4 bases, and 16 bases lay in between. The CDR3 contains 17 residues. In nucleotides, the CDR3 is TGTGCCAGCAGTGAAGCCACCGGGGGATACGGGTACAATGAGCAGTTCTTC. It specifies CASSEATGGYGYNEQFF.

The chain uses TRBV7-9 and TRBJ1-1; D uncertain. The CDR3 contains 14 residues. Germline values: CDR1 SEHNR, CDR2 FQNEAQ (reference sequence). The ends were cut back, 5 bases at V and 7 bases at J, with 17 bases in the middle. CDR3 in amino acids: CASSAGAPEHEAFF. CDR3 coding DNA: TGTGCCAGCAGCGCAGGAGCCCCGGAACATGAAGCTTTCTTT.

The V gene is TRBV18, the J gene TRBJ2-1, with 9 positions matching TRBD2. V dropped 3 bases and J dropped 15; count of bases not matched to a gene: 9. The germline gives CDR1 KGHSH, CDR2 LQKENI. This CDR3 is built from 13 residues. CDR3 region: CASSPQRGAPLFF. The CDR3 region has the DNA TGTGCCAGCTCACCTCAGCGGGGGGCGCCTCTGTTCTTC.

The chain carries TRBV11-1 and TRBJ1-3, with D unclear. This CDR3 is 14 amino acids long. Per germline, CDR1 SGHAT and CDR2 FQDESV (reference sequence). Trimming took off 4 bases at V and 4 bases at J, with 11 bases between the two ends. This CDR3 is CASSSSGRGNTIYF. The CDR3 bases are TGTGCCAGCAGCTCCTCCGGCAGGGGAAACACCATATATTTT.

The chain joins TRBV19 to TRBJ2-1; D uncertain. Germline values: CDR1 LNHDA, CDR2 SQIVND (reference sequence). The CDR3 consists of 13 residues. The V end was cut by 6 bases, the J end by 9 bases, with 15 bases between. The CDR3 region is CASSPTYGGEQFF. The CDR3 coding sequence is TGTGCCAGTAGCCCTACTTATGGCGGTGAGCAGTTCTTC.

J is TRBJ2-2 and V is TRBV5-5; possibly TRBD1 for D (6 bases). Trimming pared 4 bases from V and 4 bases from J, leaving 17 bases between. The CDR3 has 16 amino acids. Germline-derived CDR1 and CDR2 are SGHKS and YYEKEE (reference sequence). CDR3 DNA: TGTGCCAGCAGCCTCGCCGGGACAAAGAGCACCGGGGAGCTGTTTTTT. This encodes CASSLAGTKSTGELFF.

The DNA for the CDR3 is TGTGCCAGCACTGACGGGGCAGGGGGCGTTCAGCCCCAGCATTTT. Its protein product is CASTDGAGGVQPQHF. The chain couples TRBV6-5 to TRBJ1-5; 8 positions match TRBD1. This CDR3 is 15 amino acids long. V was pared by 7 bases and J by 6 bases, with 11 bases of the junction left unmatched. CDR1 MNHEY and CDR2 SVGAGI come from the germline V gene.

V usage is TRBV7-2 and J usage is TRBJ1-4; D not certain. Deletions cut 2 bases from V and 8 bases from J, with 15 bases between. The CDR3 has 15 residues. Germline values: CDR1 SGHTA, CDR2 FQGNSA. The CDR3 is CASSLFGRGKEKLFF. The CDR3, as DNA: TGTGCCAGCAGCTTATTTGGTCGGGGTAAAGAAAAACTGTTTTTT.

The table lists this clone with a few counts. This chain connects TRBV2 to TRBJ1-1; D gene ambiguous. The CDR3 covers 12 residues. The V gene lost 5 bases and the J gene lost 1 base, with 5 bases spanning the gap. Germline V gene sequence: CDR1 SNHLY, CDR2 FYNNEI. Here the CDR3 reads CASSLTNTEAFF. For the CDR3, the DNA is TGTGCCAGCAGTTTAACGAACACTGAAGCTTTCTTT.

This clone was counted between two and nine times. The CDR3 DNA sequence: TGTGCCAGCAGTGAATCCAGGGGATCTGGCTACACCTTC. Its translation is CASSESRGSGYTF. The genes are TRBV6-1 and TRBJ1-2; tentatively, D is TRBD1 (6 bases). This CDR3 has 13 amino acids. Deletions cut 2 bases from V and 7 bases from J, with 11 bases between. Per the germline V gene, CDR1 is MNHNS and CDR2 is SASEGT.

This chain links TRBV7-9 with TRBJ2-1; TRBD2 aligns across 7 bases. CDR1 is SEHNR, CDR2 FQNEAQ, per germline (reference sequence). This CDR3 has 14 residues. J was trimmed by 7 bases and V by 2 bases; bases with no gene match: 5. CDR3 amino acids: CASSLLAGNNEQFF. The CDR3 coding sequence is TGTGCCAGCAGCTTATTAGCGGGTAATAATGAGCAGTTCTTC.